The source of this T cell receptor (beta chain) is a study of T cell responses to AZD1222 COVID-19 vaccine. The study's findings and limits: Clonal diversity was possibly underestimated; the donors were predominantly white British and more often female. Dominant CD4 TCR responses targeted spike regions 160-218 and 743-854.

Trimming took 7 bases from V and 5 from J; bases not matched to a gene: 7. The CDR3 is 13 amino acids. Germline-derived CDR1 and CDR2 are SGHDT and YYEEEE. Clones were read by immunoSEQ multiplex PCR, and TCRdb kept only the in-frame ones, dropping some. Of roughly 140,000 clones listed, around 89% are singletons. Remarks on this clone: What it recognizes is unknown.

Material: peripheral blood, obtained on day 0 of AZD1222 vaccination. V usage is TRBV5-6 and J usage is TRBJ2-5; 8 bases are shared with TRBD1. This TCR came from an adult in good health. The CDR3 spells CASGDRTHETQYF. DNA for the CDR3: TGTGCCAGCGGGGACAGGACGCATGAGACCCAGTACTTC. The variable domain in full, completed from reference TRBV5-6 and TRBJ2-5, reads DAGVTQSPTHLIKTRGQQVTLRCSPKSGHDTVSWYQQALGQGPQFIFQYYEEEERQRGNFPDRFSGHQFPNYSSELNVNALLLGDSALYLCASGDRTHETQYFGPGTRLLVL.